These 22 T cell receptor beta chains share one sample of origin, sequenced in a study of blood T cell repertoires in COVID-19. Clones were read by immunoSEQ multiplex PCR, and TCRdb kept only the in-frame ones, dropping some. The table shows 45,000 to 60,000 clones, with roughly 87% occurring only once. The sample comprised peripheral blood. The receptor source for this set is a man between 50 and 59 years old with active COVID-19.

The chain recombines TRBV5-4 with TRBJ2-1; 7 nucleotides align to TRBD2. The V gene's germline CDR1 is SGHNT and CDR2 YYREEE (reference sequence). The ends lost 1 base at V and 9 bases at J; junction bases unmatched: 7. The CDR3 extends over 14 amino acids. CDR3: CASSLKLAESEQFF. CDR3 bases: TGTGCCAGCAGCTTGAAGCTAGCGGAAAGTGAGCAGTTCTTC.

This chain joins TRBV7-3 and TRBJ2-1; 10 bases agree with TRBD1. Germline CDR1 is SGHTA and CDR2 is FQGTGA. The CDR3 sequence is 16 residues long. The trim removed 1 base at V and 8 bases at J, leaving 8 bases unmatched. CDR3 loop: CASSLRGTGASDEQFF. DNA for the CDR3: TGTGCCAGCAGCTTAAGGGGGACAGGGGCTAGCGATGAGCAGTTCTTC.

V usage is TRBV19 and J usage is TRBJ1-1; weak D call: TRBD1 (5 bases). Germline CDR1 LNHDA, CDR2 SQIVND (reference sequence). V was clipped by 6 bases and J by 1 base, with 12 bases between them. This CDR3 spans 14 amino acids. The chain's CDR3 is CASSPGRGNTEAFF. For the CDR3, the DNA is TGTGCCAGTAGCCCGGGTAGGGGGAACACTGAAGCTTTCTTT.

This chain joins TRBV5-4 and TRBJ2-3; D is perhaps TRBD2 (6 bases). This CDR3 is 15 amino acids long. The germline gives CDR1 SGHNT, CDR2 YYREEE (reference sequence). Trimming shortened V by 6 bases and J by 0 bases, and 14 bases separated the two germline ends. DNA of the CDR3: TGTGCCAGCAAGGATCAGCGGGCTAGCACAGATACGCAGTATTTT. Translated: CASKDQRASTDTQYF.

The chain carries TRBV30 and TRBJ1-4, with a weak D call TRBD1 (6 bases). Germline assignment: CDR1 GTSNPN and CDR2 SVGIG (reference sequence). The CDR3 length is 14 residues. Trimming took off 1 base at V and 7 bases at J, with 13 bases between the two ends. DNA for the CDR3: TGTGCCTGGAGTGAGGGGGGGCTCGGTGAAAAACTGTTTTTT. Amino acid sequence: CAWSEGGLGEKLFF.

V usage is TRBV19 and J usage is TRBJ2-7; D perhaps matches TRBD1 (5 bases). Germline loops: CDR1 LNHDA, CDR2 SQIVND (reference sequence). Trimming left V 1 base short and J 0 bases short, with 7 bases between. CDR3 length: 14 amino acids. The CDR3 is CASSIAQGSYEQYF. CDR3 nucleotides: TGTGCCAGTAGTATAGCTCAGGGCTCCTACGAGCAGTACTTC.

This sequence joins TRBV7-9 and TRBJ2-7, with 9 positions matching TRBD2. This CDR3 has 14 amino acids. Germline values: CDR1 SEHNR, CDR2 FQNEAQ (reference sequence). The junction had 2 bases not matched to a gene; V was cut back by 3 bases and J by 2 bases. CDR3 loop: CASSFLAGPYEQYF. The CDR3 coding sequence is TGTGCCAGCAGCTTTCTAGCGGGGCCCTACGAGCAGTACTTC.

This chain connects TRBV29-1 to TRBJ1-4; 10 nucleotides match TRBD1. After removal of 6 bases from V and 5 bases from J, the junction contained 6 bases not matched to a gene. Germline values: CDR1 SQVTM, CDR2 ANQGSEA. The CDR3 spans 14 residues. The CDR3 here is CSVSWTGGNEKLFF. The CDR3 coding sequence is TGCAGCGTAAGCTGGACAGGGGGGAATGAAAAACTGTTTTTT.

The chain carries TRBV7-2 and TRBJ2-1; 9 nucleotides agree with TRBD2. After removal of 0 bases from V and 2 bases from J, the junction contained 2 bases not matched to a gene. Germline V gene data show CDR1 as SGHTA and CDR2 as FQGNSA. CDR3 length: 16 amino acids. DNA of the CDR3: TGTGCCAGCAGCTTAGCTAGCGGGGGCACCTACAATGAGCAGTTCTTC. It encodes CASSLASGGTYNEQFF.

This sequence joins TRBV6-2 or TRBV6-3 and TRBJ2-3; 12 nucleotides match TRBD2. There are 16 residues in the CDR3. Germline CDR1 reads MNHEY; CDR2 reads SVGEGT. V shed 5 bases and J 3 bases; nucleotides not matched to a gene: 6. This chain's CDR3 is CASSAPGLAGTDTQYF. The CDR3 nucleotides are TGTGCCAGCAGTGCCCCCGGACTAGCGGGGACAGATACGCAGTATTTT.

This chain connects TRBV7-9 to TRBJ2-3; D is perhaps TRBD1 (6 bases). V was cut by 1 base and J by 3 bases, with 14 bases left in between. The CDR3 loop spans 16 amino acids. Germline CDR1 SEHNR, CDR2 FQNEAQ (reference sequence). The CDR3, as DNA: TGTGCCAGCAGCTTAGGCCCAGGGGCGGCAACAGATACGCAGTATTTT. Its translation is CASSLGPGAATDTQYF.

As regards this clone: At one boundary the junction diverges from the germline segment, which might be a read error. V usage is TRBV7-7 and J usage is TRBJ2-5; D is tentatively TRBD1 or TRBD2 (6 bases each). The CDR3 extends over 15 amino acids. Germline-derived CDR1 and CDR2 are SSHAT and FNYEAQ (reference sequence). The CDR3 protein is CASSLGGTSPETQYF. Here the CDR3 DNA reads TGTGCTAGCAGCTTAGGGGGGACATCCCCAGAGACCCAGTACTTC.

V gene TRBV15 combines with J gene TRBJ2-1; weak D call: TRBD2 (6 bases). This CDR3 contains 13 residues. V was pared by 8 bases and J by 4 bases, with 12 bases between. The germline V gene encodes CDR1 LNHNV and CDR2 YYDKDF (reference sequence). CDR3 nucleotide sequence: TGTGCCACCGATCGGGGGAGTTACAATGAGCAGTTCTTC. Protein: CATDRGSYNEQFF.

The genes are TRBV15 and TRBJ1-3, with D unresolved. The CDR3 is made up of 16 amino acids. CDR1 is LNHNV, CDR2 YYDKDF, per germline (reference sequence). Trimming took off 0 bases at V and 0 bases at J, with 9 bases between the two ends. The DNA for the CDR3 is TGTGCCACCAGCAGAGATTTGGCAGGCTCTGGAAACACCATATATTTT. Translation: CATSRDLAGSGNTIYF.

Worth noting for this clone: Other DNA variants within this sample encode the same CDR3. The chain combines TRBV5-1 with TRBJ1-1; D is unresolved. In germline, CDR1 is SGHRS, CDR2 YFSETQ. The CDR3 consists of 13 residues. Trimming removed 0 bases at V and 3 bases at J, with 6 bases between. The CDR3 region has the DNA TGCGCCAGCAGCTTGGTCCCCGACACTGAAGCTTTCTTT. It specifies CASSLVPDTEAFF. Together with reference TRBV5-1 and TRBJ1-1, the CDR3 gives the full variable domain: KAGVTQTPRYLIKTRGQQVTLSCSPISGHRSVSWYQQTPGQGLQFLFEYFSETQRNKGNFPGRFSGRQFSNSRSEMNVSTLELGDSALYLCASSLVPDTEAFFGQGTRLTVV.

The chain links TRBV6-5 to TRBJ1-1, with D perhaps matching TRBD1 (6 bases). The CDR3 consists of 12 residues. Germline loops: CDR1 MNHEY, CDR2 SVGAGI. V dropped 11 bases and J dropped 5 bases, with 15 bases sitting between them. This CDR3 is CAGRTAGTEAFF. The CDR3 DNA follows: TGTGCCGGACGGACAGCGGGGACTGAAGCTTTCTTT.

This sequence joins TRBV7-9 and TRBJ2-5, with a tentative D call TRBD1 (6 bases). CDR1 and CDR2 from the germline V gene are SEHNR and FQNEAQ (reference sequence). This CDR3 comprises 14 residues. V lost 5 bases and J lost 5, with 15 bases in between. CDR3 sequence (DNA): TGTGCCAGCAGCCAAACCCAGGGGCCTGAGACCCAGTACTTC. Its protein is CASSQTQGPETQYF.

The rearrangement joins TRBV27 to TRBJ1-1, with D perhaps TRBD1 (6 bases). Trimming left V 6 bases short and J 4 bases short, with 15 bases between. The CDR3 extends over 14 amino acids. Germline assignment: CDR1 MNHEY and CDR2 SMNVEV (reference sequence). The CDR3 DNA follows: TGTGCCAGCAGGGATATACAGGGCCGCACTGAAGCTTTCTTT. Translation: CASRDIQGRTEAFF.

The chain recombines TRBV27 with TRBJ2-1, with 9 bases lining up with TRBD1. Germline CDR1 MNHEY, CDR2 SMNVEV (reference sequence). This CDR3 spans 14 amino acids. V was pared by 6 bases and J by 7 bases, with 7 bases of the junction left unmatched. CDR3 amino acids: CASRGDRVANEQFF. In nucleotides, the CDR3 is TGTGCCAGCAGAGGGGACAGGGTCGCGAATGAGCAGTTCTTC.

The rearrangement uses TRBV4-3 and TRBJ2-6; D perhaps matches TRBD1 (5 bases). V dropped 1 base and J dropped 0 bases, with 7 bases sitting between them. CDR3 length: 16 residues. The V gene's germline CDR1 is LGHNA and CDR2 YSLEER. CDR3 sequence reads: CASSQGGLSGANVLTF. The CDR3 DNA reads as TGCGCCAGCAGCCAAGGGGGCCTCTCTGGGGCCAACGTCCTGACTTTC.

As DNA, the CDR3 is TGTGCCAGCAGCTCTTCCGGGACTTCCCAAGAGACCCAGTACTTC. This sequence encodes CASSSSGTSQETQYF. The rearrangement joins TRBV11-3 to TRBJ2-5; D is possibly TRBD2 (6 bases). Trimming cost V 4 bases and J 1 base, with 13 bases left between them. CDR1 and CDR2 (germline): SGHNT, YENEEA. The CDR3 runs 15 residues.

This chain joins TRBV14 and TRBJ1-1; the match to TRBD1 covers 7 bases. V shed 5 bases and J 4 bases; nucleotides not matched to a gene: 4. CDR1 is SGHDN, CDR2 FVKESK, per germline. This CDR3 has 13 amino acids. CDR3 nucleotides: TGTGCCAGCAGCAGGGGGCTCAGCACTGAAGCTTTCTTT. Amino acid sequence: CASSRGLSTEAFF. Filled out from reference TRBV14 and TRBJ1-1, the complete variable domain reads EAGVTQFPSHSVIEKGQTVTLRCDPISGHDNLYWYRRVMGKEIKFLLHFVKESKQDESGMPNNRFLAERTGGTYSTLKVQPAELEDSGVYFCASSRGLSTEAFFGQGTRLTVV.